The 17 T cell receptor beta chains below all came from one sample that was sequenced in a study of blood T cell repertoires in COVID-19. Sequenced by immunoSEQ multiplex PCR; TCRdb stores in-frame clones only, minus some. Of about 160,000 clones detected, about 85% appear once; the ten largest clones hold roughly 7.3%. The sequenced sample was PBMCs or T cells enriched from blood (not recorded which). These receptors all come from a woman aged 50 to 60 who had recovered from COVID-19.

The V gene is TRBV25-1, the J gene TRBJ2-1; 11 nucleotides align to TRBD2. V gave up 6 bases and J gave up 1 base; unmatched junction bases: 2. The CDR3 runs to 15 residues. Germline-derived CDR1 and CDR2 are MGHDK and SYGVNS. CDR3 protein: CASRLAGESYNEQFF. The CDR3, as DNA: TGTGCCAGCAGACTAGCGGGAGAGTCCTACAATGAGCAGTTCTTC.

V is TRBV3-1 (or the pseudogene TRBV3-2) and J is TRBJ2-3; 10 bases map to TRBD2. CDR1 and CDR2 from the germline V gene are LGHDT and YNNKEL (reference sequence). The trim removed 4 bases at V and 6 bases at J, leaving 7 bases unmatched. There are 15 residues in the CDR3. CDR3 DNA: TGTGCCAGCAGCCTAGCGGGAGGTAGGGGGGATACGCAGTATTTT. Translation gives CASSLAGGRGDTQYF.

The chain links TRBV5-8 to TRBJ2-3, with 8 positions matching TRBD2. Germline V gene lookup returns CDR1 SGHTS and CDR2 YDEGEE. The J segment lost 2 bases and the V segment lost 2 bases, leaving 10 bases of the junction unmatched. This CDR3 contains 17 residues. CDR3 coding DNA: TGTGCCAGCAGCTTTGCGGGAGGCGTGAAAATCACAGATACGCAGTATTTT. Translating gives CASSFAGGVKITDTQYF.

Here the CDR3 reads CASSLQPRGRLQETQYF. The CDR3 DNA is TGCGCCAGCAGCCTGCAACCCAGGGGCCGTCTACAAGAGACCCAGTACTTC. The V call is TRBV5-1, the J call TRBJ2-5; a weak D match, TRBD1 (6 bases). V lost 4 bases and J lost 2, with 21 bases in between. This CDR3 has 17 amino acids. The germline gives CDR1 SGHRS, CDR2 YFSETQ.

V usage is TRBV28 and J usage is TRBJ1-2; 11 nucleotides match TRBD1. The J segment lost 7 bases and the V segment lost 7 bases, leaving 8 bases of the junction unmatched. The CDR3 consists of 14 residues. Germline values: CDR1 MDHEN, CDR2 SYDVKM. Written as DNA, the CDR3 is TGTGCCAGCACGCTCGGACAGGGGGCAAGTGGCTACACCTTC. This sequence encodes CASTLGQGASGYTF.

CDR3 sequence: CAISEERGRGNTIYF. DNA for the CDR3: TGTGCCATCAGTGAGGAGCGAGGGAGGGGAAACACCATATATTTT. This chain uses TRBV10-3 with TRBJ1-3; D gene uncertain. Germline-derived CDR1 and CDR2 are ENHRY and SYGVKD. V was cut by 2 bases and J by 4 bases, with 12 bases left in between. The CDR3 is made up of 15 amino acids.

This clone was found a few times. The chain links TRBV28 to TRBJ1-4, with a possible D match to TRBD1 (5 bases). Germline V gene data show CDR1 as MDHEN and CDR2 as SYDVKM. V gave up 6 bases and J gave up 12 bases, with 11 bases separating them. The length of the CDR3 is 11 residues. The CDR3 reads CASSDSRELFF. CDR3 sequence (DNA): TGTGCCAGCAGCGACAGTCGGGAACTGTTTTTT. The variable domain in full, with the rest retrieved from reference TRBV28 and TRBJ1-4, is DVKVTQSSRYLVKRTGEKVFLECVQDMDHENMFWYRQDPGLGLRLIYFSYDVKMKEKGDIPEGYSVSREKKERFSLILESASTNQTSMYLCASSDSRELFFGSGTQLSVL.

The V call is TRBV28, the J call TRBJ2-5; D is possibly TRBD2 (5 bases). V was pared by 5 bases and J by 8 bases, with 9 bases between. CDR3 size: 11 residues. Germline CDR1 MDHEN, CDR2 SYDVKM. CDR3 in DNA: TGTGCCAGCAGTACCCGGGATACCCAGTACTTC. This gives the protein CASSTRDTQYF.

V and J are TRBV9 and TRBJ2-5; D possibly corresponds to TRBD2 (6 bases). The CDR3 extends over 13 amino acids. Trimming removed 1 base from V and 5 bases from J, with 9 bases in between. Germline-derived CDR1 and CDR2 are SGDLS and YYNGEE. This chain's CDR3 is CASSVRGTETQYF. CDR3 in DNA: TGTGCCAGCAGCGTACGGGGGACGGAGACCCAGTACTTC.

The chain uses TRBV6-5 and TRBJ2-3, with 8 bases lining up with TRBD2. CDR3 length equals 15 residues. Germline values: CDR1 MNHEY, CDR2 SVGAGI. V lost 8 bases, J lost 3 bases, and 10 bases stayed unmatched. The CDR3 nucleotides are TGTGCCAGCCGGGCGGGGGGCGCGGGGACAGATACGCAGTATTTT. Protein product: CASRAGGAGTDTQYF.

This chain uses TRBV9 with TRBJ2-7; 9 positions match TRBD1. V was clipped by 3 bases and J by 6 bases; unmatched bases: 13. This CDR3 contains 16 residues. The germline gives CDR1 SGDLS, CDR2 YYNGEE. The CDR3 region is CASSADTGTGTSEQYF. In DNA form, the CDR3 reads TGTGCCAGCAGCGCGGATACCGGGACAGGGACTTCCGAGCAGTACTTC.

The genes are TRBV9 and TRBJ1-4; 8 positions agree with TRBD1. Germline lookup yields CDR1 SGDLS and CDR2 YYNGEE. The V and J ends lost 4 bases and 0 bases, in that order; junction bases with no gene match: 11. This CDR3 has 18 residues. In DNA, the CDR3 is TGTGCCAGCAGCCGGCGGAGGGGACAGGATGCAACTAATGAAAAACTGTTTTTT. Translated, it gives CASSRRRGQDATNEKLFF.

The CDR3 DNA reads as TGTGCCAGCAGCTTGAACAGGGACGAGCAGTACTTC. This gives the protein CASSLNRDEQYF. The V gene is TRBV12-3 or TRBV12-4, the J gene TRBJ2-7; possibly TRBD1 for D (6 bases). The CDR3 is made up of 12 amino acids. Trimming removed 6 bases at V and 5 bases at J, with 11 bases between.

This chain joins TRBV2 and TRBJ2-2; D gene uncertain. V was trimmed by 7 bases and J by 0 bases, leaving 9 bases between them. Germline-derived CDR1 and CDR2 are SNHLY and FYNNEI. The CDR3 runs to 14 residues. CDR3: CASIGRTNTGELFF. CDR3 DNA sequence: TGTGCCAGCATTGGCAGAACGAACACCGGGGAGCTGTTTTTT.

This chain connects TRBV4-2 to TRBJ2-3; TRBD1 matches at 9 bases. Germline loops: CDR1 LGHNA, CDR2 YNFKEQ. V trimming: 0 bases; J trimming: 8 bases; junction bases outside the gene matches: 9. The CDR3 totals 16 residues. This chain's CDR3 is CASSQDWGQGSATQYF. DNA of the CDR3: TGTGCCAGCAGCCAAGATTGGGGACAGGGTTCGGCTACGCAGTATTTT.

This clone was seen only a few times. V is TRBV9 and J is TRBJ2-7, with 9 bases aligning to TRBD1. The CDR3 length is 15 residues. With V trimmed by 4 bases and J by 5 bases, 10 bases remained unmatched. Germline CDR1 is SGDLS and CDR2 is YYNGEE. The chain's CDR3 is CASSRGQGTGNEQYF. The CDR3 DNA sequence: TGTGCCAGCAGCCGCGGACAGGGGACTGGGAACGAGCAGTACTTC.

The chain is built from TRBV15 and TRBJ2-7; D gene unclear. The germline V gene has CDR1 LNHNV and CDR2 YYDKDF (reference sequence). There are 15 residues in the CDR3. Trimming removed 0 bases from V and 2 bases from J, with 11 bases in between. CDR3 in DNA: TGTGCCACCAGCAGAGATGACCGACTTACCTACGAGCAGTACTTC. It is translated as CATSRDDRLTYEQYF.